A single sample is the source of the 11 T cell receptor beta chains below, sequenced in a study of long-term antiretroviral therapy in people with HIV. With survey level as its setting, the immunoSEQ assay was v3.0. Here immunoSEQ multiplex PCR was the method, and the copy in TCRdb shows in-frame clones only, minus some. The sample holds around 21,000 clones, approximately 81% seen once. Sample: unsorted PBMCs, taken 1.9 years after starting antiretroviral therapy. The receptors were sampled from a woman between 50 and 59 years old with HIV.

This clone was seen only once. This chain uses TRBV10-3 with TRBJ1-4; perhaps TRBD1 as D (6 bases). V lost 0 bases and J lost 8, with 13 bases in between. CDR3 length: 15 amino acids. CDR1 is ENHRY and CDR2 is SYGVKD in the germline V gene. The CDR3 sequence is CAISESAQGGEKLFF. In DNA, the CDR3 is TGTGCCATCAGTGAGTCGGCACAGGGAGGGGAAAAACTGTTTTTT.

Here the CDR3 reads CASDFQGARSTEAFF. DNA for the CDR3: TGTGCCAGCGATTTCCAGGGGGCGCGTAGCACTGAAGCTTTCTTT. The chain uses TRBV6-1 and TRBJ1-1, with TRBD1 matching over 8 bases. Germline lookup yields CDR1 MNHNS and CDR2 SASEGT. This CDR3 has 15 amino acids. V gave up 8 bases and J gave up 4 bases; unmatched junction bases: 12.

This chain joins TRBV11-2 and TRBJ2-7, with 7 bases lining up with TRBD2. Germline lookup yields CDR1 SGHAT and CDR2 FQNNGV. With 2 bases clipped from V and 2 bases from J, the junction kept 3 bases outside the gene matches. The CDR3 is made up of 14 amino acids. CDR3: CASSLTGGAYEQYF. In DNA, the CDR3 is TGTGCCAGCAGCTTAACGGGGGGTGCCTACGAGCAGTACTTC.

This sequence joins TRBV29-1 and TRBJ1-1; D is perhaps TRBD1 (6 bases). With 6 bases removed from V and 4 bases from J, the gap between germline ends came to 15 bases. This CDR3 region has 13 residues. CDR1 is SQVTM and CDR2 is ANQGSEA in the germline V gene. The CDR3 loop is CSVRSGGGTEAFF. The CDR3 DNA follows: TGCAGCGTCCGATCGGGGGGCGGCACTGAAGCTTTCTTT.

Written as DNA, the CDR3 is TGTGCCAGCAGTCGCAGCGGGGGGGCCCTGGACGAGCAGTACTTC. Its protein is CASSRSGGALDEQYF. This rearrangement joins TRBV6-6 to TRBJ2-7; TRBD2 aligns across 10 bases. The CDR3 has 15 residues. Per germline, CDR1 MNHNY and CDR2 SVGAGI (reference sequence). Trimming took 5 bases from V and 5 from J; bases not matched to a gene: 9.

The chain recombines TRBV18 with TRBJ1-5, with 7 nucleotides matching TRBD1. Unmatched junction bases numbered 2, after V lost 4 bases and J lost 2 bases. The CDR3 is 14 residues long. Germline V gene data show CDR1 as KGHSH and CDR2 as LQKENI. CDR3 loop: CASSHGQGNQPQHF. As DNA, the CDR3 is TGTGCCAGCTCACACGGACAGGGCAATCAGCCCCAGCATTTT.

This clone was seen just once. This chain joins TRBV11-1 and TRBJ1-4; D ambiguous. V was shortened by 5 bases and J by 5 bases, with 21 bases between the two germline ends. From germline, CDR1 is SGHAT and CDR2 FQDESV (reference sequence). There are 17 residues in the CDR3. CDR3 amino acids: CASSHRATDYSNEKLFF. In nucleotides, the CDR3 is TGTGCCAGCAGCCATAGGGCCACCGATTACTCAAATGAAAAACTGTTTTTT.

The gene calls are TRBV19 and TRBJ2-7; D is possibly TRBD2 (6 bases). The CDR3 contains 14 residues. V was pared by 5 bases and J by 6 bases, with 17 bases between. The germline gives CDR1 LNHDA, CDR2 SQIVND (reference sequence). CDR3 DNA sequence: TGTGCCAGTAGTGCCGGGACTCCGCCCGCCGAGCAGTACTTC. This gives the protein CASSAGTPPAEQYF. The complete variable domain, with remaining parts taken from reference TRBV19 and TRBJ2-7, reads DGGITQSPKYLFRKEGQNVTLSCEQNLNHDAMYWYRQDPGQGLRLIYYSQIVNDFQKGDIAEGYSVSREKKESFPLTVTSAQKNPTAFYLCASSAGTPPAEQYFGPGTRLTVT.

The rearrangement uses TRBV7-2 and TRBJ2-1; D unclear. The CDR3 spans 15 residues. The germline CDR1 and CDR2 sequences are SGHTA and FQGNSA. V was clipped by 1 base and J by 0 bases, with 7 bases between them. The CDR3 here is CASSLDSSSYNEQFF. The DNA of the CDR3 is TGTGCCAGCAGCTTAGACAGCAGCTCCTACAATGAGCAGTTCTTC.

The J gene is TRBJ2-6, the V gene TRBV5-1, with TRBD2 as a possible D gene (5 bases). Germline-derived CDR1 and CDR2 are SGHRS and YFSETQ. Trimming pared 5 bases from V and 1 base from J, leaving 13 bases between. The length of the CDR3 is 16 residues. The chain's CDR3 is CASRDGMGSGANVLTF. DNA for the CDR3: TGCGCCAGCAGGGACGGGATGGGGTCTGGGGCCAACGTCCTGACTTTC.

J is TRBJ2-7 and V is TRBV27; tentatively, D is TRBD1 (6 bases). The CDR3 runs 15 residues. Germline CDR1 MNHEY, CDR2 SMNVEV (reference sequence). V lost 5 bases and J lost 0, with 14 bases in between. The CDR3 DNA reads TGTGCCAGCAGTCCCCAGGGGACAAGCTCCTACGAGCAGTACTTC. Its protein is CASSPQGTSSYEQYF.